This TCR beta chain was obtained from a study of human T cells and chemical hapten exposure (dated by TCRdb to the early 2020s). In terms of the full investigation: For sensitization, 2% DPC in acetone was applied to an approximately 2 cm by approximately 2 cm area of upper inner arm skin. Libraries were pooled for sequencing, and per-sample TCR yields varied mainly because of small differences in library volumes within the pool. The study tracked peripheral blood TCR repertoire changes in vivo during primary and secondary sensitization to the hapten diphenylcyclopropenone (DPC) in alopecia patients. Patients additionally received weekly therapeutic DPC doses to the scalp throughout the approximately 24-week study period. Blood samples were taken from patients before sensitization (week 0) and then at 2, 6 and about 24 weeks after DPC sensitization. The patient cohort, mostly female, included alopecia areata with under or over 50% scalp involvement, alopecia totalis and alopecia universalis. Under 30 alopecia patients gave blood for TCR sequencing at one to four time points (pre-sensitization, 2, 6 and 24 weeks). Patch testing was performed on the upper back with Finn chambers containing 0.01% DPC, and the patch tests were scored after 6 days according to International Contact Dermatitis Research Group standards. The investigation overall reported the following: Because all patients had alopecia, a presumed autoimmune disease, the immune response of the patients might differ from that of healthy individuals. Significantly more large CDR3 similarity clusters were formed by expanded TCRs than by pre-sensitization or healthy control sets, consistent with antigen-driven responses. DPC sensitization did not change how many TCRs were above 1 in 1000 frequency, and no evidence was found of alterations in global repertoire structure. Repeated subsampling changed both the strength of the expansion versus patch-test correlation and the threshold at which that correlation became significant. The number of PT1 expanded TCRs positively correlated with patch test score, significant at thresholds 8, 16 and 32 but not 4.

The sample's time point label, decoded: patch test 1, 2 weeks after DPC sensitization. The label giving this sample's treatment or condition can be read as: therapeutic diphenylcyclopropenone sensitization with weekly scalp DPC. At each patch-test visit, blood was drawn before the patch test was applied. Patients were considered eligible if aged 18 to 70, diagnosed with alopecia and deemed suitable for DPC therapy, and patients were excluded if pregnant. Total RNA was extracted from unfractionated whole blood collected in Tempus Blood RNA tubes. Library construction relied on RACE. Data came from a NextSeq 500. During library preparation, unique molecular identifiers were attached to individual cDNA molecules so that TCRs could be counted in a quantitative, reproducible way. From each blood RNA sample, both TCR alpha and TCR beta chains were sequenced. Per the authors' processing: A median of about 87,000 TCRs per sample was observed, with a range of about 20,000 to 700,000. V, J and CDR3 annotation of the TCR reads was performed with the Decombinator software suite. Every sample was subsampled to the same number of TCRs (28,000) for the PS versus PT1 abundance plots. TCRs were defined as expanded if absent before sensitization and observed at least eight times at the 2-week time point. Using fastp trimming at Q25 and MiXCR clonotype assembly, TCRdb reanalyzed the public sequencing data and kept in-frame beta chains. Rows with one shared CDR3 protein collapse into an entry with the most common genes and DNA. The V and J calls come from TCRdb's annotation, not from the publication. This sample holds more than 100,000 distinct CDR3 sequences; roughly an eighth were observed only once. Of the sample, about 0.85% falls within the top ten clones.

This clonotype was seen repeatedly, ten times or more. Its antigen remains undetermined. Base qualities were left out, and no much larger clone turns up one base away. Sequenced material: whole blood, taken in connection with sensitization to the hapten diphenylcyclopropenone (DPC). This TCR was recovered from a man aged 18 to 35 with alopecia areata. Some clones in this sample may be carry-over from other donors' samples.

The DNA sequence follows: TGTGCCAGCAGCCAAGTTTCGGGATACTACGAGCAGTACTTC. Its protein product is CASSQVSGYYEQYF. Recombination connected TRBV3-1 to TRBJ2-7; matching of 5 bases hints at TRBD2 as the D gene. Taken from the germline V gene (reference sequence), the CDR1 and CDR2 loops are LGHDT and YNNKEL. Including the terminal cysteine and phenylalanine, the CDR3 comprises 14 residues. The sequence is cut down to CDR3 DNA, 42 bases in frame from base 1. V is pared back by 1 base and J by 3 bases, with 10 bases lying between the germline termini.